This T cell receptor (beta chain) came from a study of blood T cell repertoires in COVID-19. Study in general: Samples representing acute and convalescent COVID-19 were sourced from the United States, Italy and Spain.

This CDR3 spans 15 amino acids. Germline V lookup: CDR1 MDHEN, CDR2 SYDVKM. Trimming cost V 6 bases and J 5 bases; bases outside gene matches: 10. Per the study methods: Reference gene primers were amplified, and this amplification served to estimate nucleated cell counts. Data came from immunoSEQ multiplex PCR; TCRdb stores just in-frame clones and leaves some out. From that table come the V and J calls and clone size; the DNA was used to work out D and trimming. The profile shows 31,000 or so clones, around 89% of them singletons. Sequencing used peripheral blood. This sequence was found in a man aged 60 to 75 with active COVID-19. The V gene is TRBV28, the J gene TRBJ2-1; TRBD1 matches at 7 bases. This chain's CDR3 is CASSPGTVTNNEQFF. The DNA for the CDR3 is TGTGCCAGCAGCCCCGGGACAGTGACAAACAATGAGCAGTTCTTC.